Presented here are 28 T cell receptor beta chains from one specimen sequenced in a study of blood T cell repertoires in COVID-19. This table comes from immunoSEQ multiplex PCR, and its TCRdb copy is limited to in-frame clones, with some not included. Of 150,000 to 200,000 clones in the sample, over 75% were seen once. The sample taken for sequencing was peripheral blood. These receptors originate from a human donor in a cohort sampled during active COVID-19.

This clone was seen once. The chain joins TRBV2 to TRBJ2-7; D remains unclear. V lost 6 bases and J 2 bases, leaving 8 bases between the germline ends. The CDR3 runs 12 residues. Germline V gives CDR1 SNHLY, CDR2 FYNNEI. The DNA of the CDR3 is TGTGCCAGCAGGGCTGAAACCTACGAGCAGTACTTC. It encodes CASRAETYEQYF.

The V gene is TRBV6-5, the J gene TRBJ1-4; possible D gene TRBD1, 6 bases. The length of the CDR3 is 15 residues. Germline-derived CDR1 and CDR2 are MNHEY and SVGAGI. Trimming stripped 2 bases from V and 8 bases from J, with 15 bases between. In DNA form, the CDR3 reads TGTGCCAGCAGTTACAGGGGGGGGCCCAAAGAAAAACTGTTTTTT. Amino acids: CASSYRGGPKEKLFF.

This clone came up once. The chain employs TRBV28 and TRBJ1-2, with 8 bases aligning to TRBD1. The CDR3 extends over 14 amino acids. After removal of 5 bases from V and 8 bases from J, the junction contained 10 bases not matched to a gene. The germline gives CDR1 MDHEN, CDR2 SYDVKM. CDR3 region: CASSPPGQVDGYTF. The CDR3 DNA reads TGTGCCAGCAGTCCCCCGGGACAGGTAGACGGCTACACCTTC.

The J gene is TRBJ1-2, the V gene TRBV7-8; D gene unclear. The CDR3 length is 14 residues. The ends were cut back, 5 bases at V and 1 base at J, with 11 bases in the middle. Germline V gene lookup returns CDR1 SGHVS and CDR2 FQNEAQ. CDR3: CASSPRGDNYGYTF. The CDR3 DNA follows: TGTGCCAGCAGCCCACGGGGAGATAACTATGGCTACACCTTC.

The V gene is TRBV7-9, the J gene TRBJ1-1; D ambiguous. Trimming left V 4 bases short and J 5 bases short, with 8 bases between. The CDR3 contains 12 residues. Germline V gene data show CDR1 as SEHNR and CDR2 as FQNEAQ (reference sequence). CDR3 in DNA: TGTGCCAGCAGCTCTAGTCTAACTGAAGCTTTCTTT. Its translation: CASSSSLTEAFF. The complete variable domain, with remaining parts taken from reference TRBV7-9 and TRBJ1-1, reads DTGVSQNPRHKITKRGQNVTFRCDPISEHNRLYWYRQTLGQGPEFLTYFQNEAQLEKSRLLSDRFSAERPKGSFSTLEIQRTEQGDSAMYLCASSSSLTEAFFGQGTRLTVV.

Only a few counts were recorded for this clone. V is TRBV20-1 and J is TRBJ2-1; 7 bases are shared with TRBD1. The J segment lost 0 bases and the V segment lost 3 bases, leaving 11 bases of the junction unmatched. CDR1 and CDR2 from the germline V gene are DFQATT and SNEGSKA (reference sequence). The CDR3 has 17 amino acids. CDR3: CSASPSWGTASYNEQFF. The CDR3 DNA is TGCAGTGCTAGTCCCTCTTGGGGGACAGCCTCCTACAATGAGCAGTTCTTC.

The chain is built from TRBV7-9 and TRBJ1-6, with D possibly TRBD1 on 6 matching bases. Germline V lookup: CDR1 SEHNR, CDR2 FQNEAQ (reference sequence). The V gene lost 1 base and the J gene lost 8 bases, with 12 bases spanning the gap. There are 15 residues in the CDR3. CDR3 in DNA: TGTGCCAGCAGCTTAGAGAGGGCAGGGGATTCACCCCTCCACTTT. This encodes CASSLERAGDSPLHF.

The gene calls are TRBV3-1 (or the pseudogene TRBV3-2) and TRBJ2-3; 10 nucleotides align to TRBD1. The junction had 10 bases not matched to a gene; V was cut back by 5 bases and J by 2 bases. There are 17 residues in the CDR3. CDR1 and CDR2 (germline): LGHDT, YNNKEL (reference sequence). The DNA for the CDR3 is TGTGCCAGCAGCTCAGATCCGGGACAGGGGTTCACAGATACGCAGTATTTT. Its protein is CASSSDPGQGFTDTQYF.

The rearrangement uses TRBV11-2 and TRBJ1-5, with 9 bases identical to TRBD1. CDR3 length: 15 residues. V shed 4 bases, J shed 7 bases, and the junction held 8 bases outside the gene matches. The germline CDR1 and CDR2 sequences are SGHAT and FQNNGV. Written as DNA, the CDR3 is TGTGCCAGCAGCTCACGGGGACAGGGACGGCAGCCCCAGCATTTT. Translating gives CASSSRGQGRQPQHF.

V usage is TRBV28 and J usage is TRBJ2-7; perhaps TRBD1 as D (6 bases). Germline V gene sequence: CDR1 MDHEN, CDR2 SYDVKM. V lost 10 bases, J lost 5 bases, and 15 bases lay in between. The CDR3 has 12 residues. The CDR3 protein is CATGVRGNEQYF. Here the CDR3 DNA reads TGTGCCACCGGTGTCAGGGGCAACGAGCAGTACTTC.

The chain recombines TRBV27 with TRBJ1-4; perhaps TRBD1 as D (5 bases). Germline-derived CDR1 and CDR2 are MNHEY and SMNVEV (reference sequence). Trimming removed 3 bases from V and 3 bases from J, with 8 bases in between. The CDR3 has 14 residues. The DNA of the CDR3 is TGTGCCAGCAGTTTCACAGGACCTAATGAAAAACTGTTTTTT. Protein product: CASSFTGPNEKLFF.

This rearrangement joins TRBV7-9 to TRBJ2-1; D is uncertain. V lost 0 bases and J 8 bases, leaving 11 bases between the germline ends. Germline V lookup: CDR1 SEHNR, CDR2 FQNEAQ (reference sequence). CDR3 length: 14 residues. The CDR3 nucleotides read TGTGCCAGCAGCTTAGCGCGGAGTTCGGATGAGCAGTTCTTC. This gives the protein CASSLARSSDEQFF. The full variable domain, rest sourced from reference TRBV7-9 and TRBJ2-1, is DTGVSQNPRHKITKRGQNVTFRCDPISEHNRLYWYRQTLGQGPEFLTYFQNEAQLEKSRLLSDRFSAERPKGSFSTLEIQRTEQGDSAMYLCASSLARSSDEQFFGPGTRLTVL.

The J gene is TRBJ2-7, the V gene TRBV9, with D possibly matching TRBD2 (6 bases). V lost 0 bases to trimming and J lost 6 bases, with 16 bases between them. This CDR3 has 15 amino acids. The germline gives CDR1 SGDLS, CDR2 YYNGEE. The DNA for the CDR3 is TGTGCCAGCAGCGTAGCGGGCGATATGGGAGGCGAGCAGTACTTC. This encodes CASSVAGDMGGEQYF.

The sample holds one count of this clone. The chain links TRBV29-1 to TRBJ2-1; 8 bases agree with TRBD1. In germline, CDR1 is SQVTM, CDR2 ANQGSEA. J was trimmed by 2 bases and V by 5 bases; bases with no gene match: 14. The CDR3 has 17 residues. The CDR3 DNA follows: TGCAGCGTTAATTTTGATGGCCGGGACAGGACCTACAATGAGCAGTTCTTC. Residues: CSVNFDGRDRTYNEQFF.

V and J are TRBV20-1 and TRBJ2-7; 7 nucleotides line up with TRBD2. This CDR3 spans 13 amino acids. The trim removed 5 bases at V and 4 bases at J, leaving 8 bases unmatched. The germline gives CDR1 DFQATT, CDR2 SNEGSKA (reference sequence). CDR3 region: CSAGGTSAYEQYF. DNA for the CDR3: TGCAGTGCTGGTGGAACTAGCGCGTACGAGCAGTACTTC.

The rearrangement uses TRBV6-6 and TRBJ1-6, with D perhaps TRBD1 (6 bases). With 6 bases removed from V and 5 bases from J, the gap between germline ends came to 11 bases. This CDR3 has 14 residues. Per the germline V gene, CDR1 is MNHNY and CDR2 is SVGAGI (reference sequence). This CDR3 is CASSDRKNNSPLHF. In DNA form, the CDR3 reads TGTGCCAGCAGCGACAGGAAAAATAATTCACCCCTCCACTTT.

CDR3 amino acids: CASSETSVRGEQYF. CDR3 DNA sequence: TGTGCCAGTAGTGAAACTAGCGTTCGGGGCGAGCAGTACTTC. The genes are TRBV19 and TRBJ2-7; 7 positions match TRBD2. Germline V CDR1 and CDR2: LNHDA, SQIVND (reference sequence). There are 14 residues in the CDR3. The V gene end was trimmed by 5 bases and the J gene end by 6 bases; junction bases not matched to a gene: 10.

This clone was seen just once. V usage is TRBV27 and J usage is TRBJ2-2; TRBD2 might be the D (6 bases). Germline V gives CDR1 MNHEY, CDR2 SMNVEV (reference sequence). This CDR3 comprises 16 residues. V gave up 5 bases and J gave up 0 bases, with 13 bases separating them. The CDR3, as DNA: TGTGCCAGCAGTCGGGTCGCGGGGTCGAACACCGGGGAGCTGTTTTTT. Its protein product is CASSRVAGSNTGELFF.

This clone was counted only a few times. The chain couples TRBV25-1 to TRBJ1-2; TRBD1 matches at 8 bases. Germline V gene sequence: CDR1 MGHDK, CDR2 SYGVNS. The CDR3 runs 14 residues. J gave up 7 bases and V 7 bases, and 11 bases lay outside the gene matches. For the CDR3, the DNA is TGTGCCAGCACCCTAGGCCAGGGGGCCTCTGGCTACACCTTC. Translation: CASTLGQGASGYTF.

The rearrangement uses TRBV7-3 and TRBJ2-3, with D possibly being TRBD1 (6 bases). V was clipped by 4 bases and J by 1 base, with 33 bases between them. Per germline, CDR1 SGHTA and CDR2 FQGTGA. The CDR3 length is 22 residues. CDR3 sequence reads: CASSSQGDRLAPVGLRTDTQYF. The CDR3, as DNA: TGTGCCAGCAGCTCCCAAGGTGACAGGCTGGCCCCCGTGGGGCTCCGCACAGATACGCAGTATTTT.

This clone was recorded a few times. The CDR3 region has the DNA TGTGCCAGCAGCTTAACGGGAGGGGCGCACGAGCAGTACTTC. This codes for CASSLTGGAHEQYF. The chain carries TRBV7-3 and TRBJ2-7; 7 positions match TRBD2. The CDR3 length is 14 residues. Germline trimming cut 0 bases from V and 5 bases from J; bases unmatched to any gene: 4. Per the germline V gene, CDR1 is SGHTA and CDR2 is FQGTGA. The full variable domain, with the rest looked up from reference TRBV7-3 and TRBJ2-7, is GAGVSQTPSNKVTEKGKYVELRCDPISGHTALYWYRQSLGQGPEFLIYFQGTGAADDSGLPNDRFFAVRPEGSVSTLKIQRTERGDSAVYLCASSLTGGAHEQYFGPGTRLTVT.

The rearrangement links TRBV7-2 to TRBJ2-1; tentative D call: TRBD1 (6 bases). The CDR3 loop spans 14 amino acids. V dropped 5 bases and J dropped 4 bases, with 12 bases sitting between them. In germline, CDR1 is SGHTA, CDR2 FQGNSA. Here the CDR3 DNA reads TGTGCCAGCAGCGGGGGACAAAGATACAATGAGCAGTTCTTC. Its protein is CASSGGQRYNEQFF.

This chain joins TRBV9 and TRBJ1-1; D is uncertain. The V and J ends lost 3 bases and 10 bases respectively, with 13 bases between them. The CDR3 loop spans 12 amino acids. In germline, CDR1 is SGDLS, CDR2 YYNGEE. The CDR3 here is CASSGSEKVAFF. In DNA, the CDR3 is TGTGCCAGCAGCGGGAGTGAAAAGGTAGCTTTCTTT.

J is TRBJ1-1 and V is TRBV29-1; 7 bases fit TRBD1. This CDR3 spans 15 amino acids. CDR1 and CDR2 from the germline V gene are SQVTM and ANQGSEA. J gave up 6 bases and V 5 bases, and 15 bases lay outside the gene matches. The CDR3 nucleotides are TGCAGCGTTAATCCCGGGACAGCCGCCGGGGCTGAAGCTTTCTTT. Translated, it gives CSVNPGTAAGAEAFF.

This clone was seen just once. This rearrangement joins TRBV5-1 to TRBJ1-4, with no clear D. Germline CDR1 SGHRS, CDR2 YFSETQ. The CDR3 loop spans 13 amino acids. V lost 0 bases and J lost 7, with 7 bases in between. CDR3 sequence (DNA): TGCGCCAGCAGCTTGGCCAAGAGTGAAAAACTGTTTTTT. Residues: CASSLAKSEKLFF. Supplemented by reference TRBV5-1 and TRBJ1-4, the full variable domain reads KAGVTQTPRYLIKTRGQQVTLSCSPISGHRSVSWYQQTPGQGLQFLFEYFSETQRNKGNFPGRFSGRQFSNSRSEMNVSTLELGDSALYLCASSLAKSEKLFFGSGTQLSVL.

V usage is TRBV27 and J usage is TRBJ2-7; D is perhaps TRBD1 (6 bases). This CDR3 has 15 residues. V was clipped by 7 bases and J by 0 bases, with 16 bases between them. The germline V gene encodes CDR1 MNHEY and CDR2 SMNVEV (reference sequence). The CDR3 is CASTKNPDSSYEQYF. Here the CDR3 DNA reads TGTGCCAGCACAAAAAATCCGGACAGCTCCTACGAGCAGTACTTC.

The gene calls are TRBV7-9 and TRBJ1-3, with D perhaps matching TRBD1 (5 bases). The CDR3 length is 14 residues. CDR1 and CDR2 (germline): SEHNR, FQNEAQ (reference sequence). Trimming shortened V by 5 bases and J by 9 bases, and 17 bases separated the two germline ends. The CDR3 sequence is CASSEIGGVGTIYF. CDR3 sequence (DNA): TGTGCCAGCAGCGAAATTGGAGGGGTGGGCACCATATATTTT. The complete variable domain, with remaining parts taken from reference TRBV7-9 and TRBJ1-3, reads DTGVSQNPRHKITKRGQNVTFRCDPISEHNRLYWYRQTLGQGPEFLTYFQNEAQLEKSRLLSDRFSAERPKGSFSTLEIQRTEQGDSAMYLCASSEIGGVGTIYFGEGSWLTVV.

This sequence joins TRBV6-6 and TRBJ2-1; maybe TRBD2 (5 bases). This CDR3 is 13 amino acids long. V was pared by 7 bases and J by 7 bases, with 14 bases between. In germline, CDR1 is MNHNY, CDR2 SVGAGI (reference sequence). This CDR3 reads CASIERAKNEQFF. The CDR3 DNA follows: TGTGCCAGCATTGAGAGGGCCAAAAATGAGCAGTTCTTC.